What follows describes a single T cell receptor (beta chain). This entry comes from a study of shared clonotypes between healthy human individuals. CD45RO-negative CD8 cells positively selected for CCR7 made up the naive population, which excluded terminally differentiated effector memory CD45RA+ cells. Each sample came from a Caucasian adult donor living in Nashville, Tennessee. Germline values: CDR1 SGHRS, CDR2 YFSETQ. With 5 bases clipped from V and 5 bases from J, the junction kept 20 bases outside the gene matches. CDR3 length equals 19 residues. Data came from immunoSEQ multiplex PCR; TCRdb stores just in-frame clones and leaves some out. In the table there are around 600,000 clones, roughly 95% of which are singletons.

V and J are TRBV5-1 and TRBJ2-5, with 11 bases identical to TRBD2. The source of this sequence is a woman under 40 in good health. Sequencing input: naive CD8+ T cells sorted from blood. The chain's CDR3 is CASRPTPGTSGAIGETQYF. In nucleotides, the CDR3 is TGCGCCAGCAGGCCCACTCCCGGGACTAGCGGCGCAATTGGGGAGACCCAGTACTTC.